This record concerns one TCR beta chain sequence. The antigen remains unidentified. CD4+ T cells from unexposed donors were obtained before the COVID-19 pandemic (2011-2018). CD4+ T cells were isolated from the cells after around 10 days of culture. Method: immunoSEQ multiplex PCR; TCRdb's copy keeps in-frame clones and lacks some. The top ten hold approximately 13% of the sample, which has 25,000 to 30,000 clones, 60% to 75% seen once. The data stem from a study of CD4 T cells in relation to SARS-CoV-2 and coronaviruses. V shed 4 bases, J shed 4 bases, and the junction held 4 bases outside the gene matches. Germline V gives CDR1 ENHRY, CDR2 SYGVKD. CDR3 length equals 14 residues.

The chain couples TRBV10-3 to TRBJ2-5, with TRBD1 matching 9 bases. This TCR was sampled from a human donor in good health. The sample consisted of CD4+ T cells from PBMCs, cultured in vitro. The CDR3, as DNA: TGTGCCATCAGTGCCCGACAGGGGGGAGAGACCCAGTACTTC. Amino acid sequence: CAISARQGGETQYF.